This T cell receptor beta chain was recorded in a study of beta chain features in type 1 diabetes. Points from the study as a whole: There was a moderate but significant shortening of TCRB CDR3s in all four CD4+ subsets of Type 1 diabetes patients.

This clone was detected only a few times. What it binds is not known. A heparinised blood draw that averaged around 100 mL was obtained once from each donor. Sequencing targeted expressed TCRB transcripts, as all isolated RNA had been reverse transcribed. The protocol was immunoSEQ multiplex PCR, while the TCRdb copy is restricted to in-frame clones and leaves out a portion. Among about 150,000 clones listed, about 9.1% were seen once. The sequenced material came from central memory CD4+ T cells from blood. The TCR was taken from a woman aged 18-29 years in good health.

CDR3 in amino acids: CATSRVGGDNEQFF. Here the CDR3 DNA reads TGTGCCACCAGCAGAGTAGGCGGGGACAATGAGCAGTTCTTC. This chain joins TRBV15 and TRBJ2-1, with a possible D match to TRBD2 (6 bases). CDR1 and CDR2 from the germline V gene are LNHNV and YYDKDF (reference sequence). The CDR3 totals 14 residues. V lost 1 base to trimming and J lost 5 bases, with 9 bases between them.